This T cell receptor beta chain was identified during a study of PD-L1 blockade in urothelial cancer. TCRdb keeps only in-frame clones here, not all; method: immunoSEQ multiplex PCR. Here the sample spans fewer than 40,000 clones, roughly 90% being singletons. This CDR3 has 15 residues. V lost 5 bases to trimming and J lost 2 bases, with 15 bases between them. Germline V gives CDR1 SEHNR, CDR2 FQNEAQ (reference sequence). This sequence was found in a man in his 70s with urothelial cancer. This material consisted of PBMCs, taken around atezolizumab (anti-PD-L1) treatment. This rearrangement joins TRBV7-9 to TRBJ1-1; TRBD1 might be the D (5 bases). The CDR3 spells CASSIAGSPNTEAFF. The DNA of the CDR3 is TGTGCCAGCAGCATCGCAGGGTCCCCTAACACTGAAGCTTTCTTT.